Below, 32 T cell receptor beta chains from the same sample are listed, as sequenced in a study of radiotherapy plus CTLA-4 blockade in lung cancer. Sequencing used immunoSEQ multiplex PCR; TCRdb keeps in-frame clones, though not all of them. Of roughly 70,000 clones in the sample, roughly 84% were seen once. The specimen was peripheral blood, collected from a patient treated with radiotherapy plus ipilimumab. The source of these receptors is a human donor with non-small cell lung cancer that progressed on radiotherapy plus ipilimumab.

This rearrangement joins TRBV12-5 to TRBJ2-1, with TRBD2 as a possible D gene (6 bases). The CDR3 has 15 amino acids. Germline loops: CDR1 LGHNT, CDR2 FRNRAP. V gave up 2 bases and J gave up 1 base, with 9 bases separating them. The chain's CDR3 is CASGLQGGSYNEQFF. The CDR3 nucleotides read TGTGCTAGTGGTTTGCAAGGAGGGTCCTACAATGAGCAGTTCTTC.

The V gene is TRBV28, the J gene TRBJ1-2, with D unclear. Trimming cost V 5 bases and J 4 bases, with 17 bases left between them. This CDR3 is built from 15 residues. Per the germline V gene, CDR1 is MDHEN and CDR2 is SYDVKM. The chain's CDR3 is CASSGVWAFTYGYTF. CDR3 sequence (DNA): TGTGCCAGCAGTGGGGTATGGGCGTTCACCTATGGCTACACCTTC.

The rearrangement joins TRBV2 to TRBJ2-3; D ambiguous. Between the trimmed V and J ends, which lost 6 bases and 4 bases, there was a span of 14 bases. The CDR3 has 14 amino acids. Germline CDR1 is SNHLY and CDR2 is FYNNEI. The CDR3 here is CASSARFRADTQYF. CDR3 bases: TGTGCCAGCAGCGCCCGGTTTAGGGCAGATACGCAGTATTTT.

The rearrangement uses TRBV5-6 and TRBJ2-5, with D hard to call. The CDR3 runs to 13 residues. V lost 1 base and J 5 bases, leaving 9 bases between the germline ends. Germline V CDR1 and CDR2: SGHDT, YYEEEE. The DNA of the CDR3 is TGTGCCAGCAGCTTGAGGACCGGGGAGACCCAGTACTTC. This encodes CASSLRTGETQYF.

The chain employs TRBV10-2 and TRBJ1-1, with unresolved D. V was trimmed by 0 bases and J by 11 bases, leaving 7 bases between them. The germline V gene encodes CDR1 WSHSY and CDR2 SAAADI. The CDR3 has 11 amino acids. The CDR3 nucleotides are TGCGCCAGCAGTGAGTCATTGAACGCTTTCTTT. Residues: CASSESLNAFF.

This clone is a singleton in its sample. V gene TRBV2 combines with J gene TRBJ2-7, with D possibly being TRBD1 (5 bases). The CDR3 is made up of 13 amino acids. The V end lost 4 bases, the J end lost 3 bases, and 10 bases lay between the germline ends. Germline V lookup: CDR1 SNHLY, CDR2 FYNNEI. In nucleotides, the CDR3 is TGTGCCAGCAGTGTTCAGGGAAACTACGAGCAGTACTTC. This codes for CASSVQGNYEQYF. The full variable domain, rest sourced from reference TRBV2 and TRBJ2-7, is EPEVTQTPSHQVTQMGQEVILRCVPISNHLYFYWYRQILGQKVEFLVSFYNNEISEKSEIFDDQFSVERPDGSNFTLKIRSTKLEDSAMYFCASSVQGNYEQYFGPGTRLTVT.

The chain employs TRBV10-2 and TRBJ2-2; D possibly corresponds to TRBD2 (7 bases). The CDR3 contains 14 residues. Germline V gene data show CDR1 as WSHSY and CDR2 as SAAADI. Trimming shortened V by 3 bases and J by 7 bases, and 12 bases separated the two germline ends. The CDR3, as DNA: TGCGCCAGCAGTGATACTAGGGGGGGCGGGGAGCTGTTTTTT. This sequence encodes CASSDTRGGGELFF.

J is TRBJ2-1 and V is TRBV6-4, with 10 positions matching TRBD2. Germline V gene lookup returns CDR1 MRHNA and CDR2 SNTAGT. V was clipped by 2 bases and J by 7 bases; unmatched bases: 5. This CDR3 has 15 residues. The CDR3 protein is CASSDSGRARNEQFF. The CDR3 coding sequence is TGTGCCAGCAGTGACAGCGGGAGGGCCCGGAATGAGCAGTTCTTC.

V and J are TRBV6-5 and TRBJ1-2; possible D gene TRBD1, 5 bases. CDR3 length: 13 residues. V lost 4 bases and J lost 4, with 10 bases in between. CDR1 and CDR2 from the germline V gene are MNHEY and SVGAGI. The DNA of the CDR3 is TGTGCCAGCAGTTCCCGGGACTTCTATGGCTACACCTTC. Translating it yields CASSSRDFYGYTF.

This clone was observed a few times. The chain carries TRBV5-1 and TRBJ2-2; D is possibly TRBD2 (5 bases). V was cut by 4 bases and J by 4 bases, with 11 bases left in between. Germline V gene lookup returns CDR1 SGHRS and CDR2 YFSETQ. The CDR3 runs 14 residues. The CDR3: CASSRGSGTGELFF. CDR3 coding DNA: TGCGCCAGCAGCCGAGGGAGTGGCACCGGGGAGCTGTTTTTT.

This clone was seen just once. This chain uses TRBV4-1 with TRBJ2-1; 7 nucleotides line up with TRBD1. Germline V gene lookup returns CDR1 MGHRA and CDR2 YSYEKL. J gave up 5 bases and V 6 bases, and 7 bases lay outside the gene matches. The CDR3 has 14 residues. The CDR3, as DNA: TGCGCCAGCAGACTCGGGACAGAGAACAATGAGCAGTTCTTC. Encoded protein: CASRLGTENNEQFF.

This clone came up once. V gene TRBV18 combines with J gene TRBJ1-1; D uncertain. Germline values: CDR1 KGHSH, CDR2 LQKENI. The V end was cut by 4 bases, the J end by 4 bases, with 13 bases between. CDR3 length: 14 residues. The CDR3 DNA reads TGTGCCAGCTCACGATCAGTCCCAGGCACTGAAGCTTTCTTT. This gives the protein CASSRSVPGTEAFF.

This CDR3 reads CASSYPPGTSVTDTQYF. DNA of the CDR3: TGTGCCAGCAGTTACCCCCCCGGAACTAGCGTCACAGATACGCAGTATTTT. This rearrangement joins TRBV6-8 to TRBJ2-3; 7 bases agree with TRBD2. The V gene end was trimmed by 2 bases and the J gene end by 2 bases; junction bases not matched to a gene: 10. The CDR3 loop spans 17 amino acids. Germline-derived CDR1 and CDR2 are MNHGY and SAAAGT.

In its sample, this clone was seen a few times. V is TRBV6-1 and J is TRBJ1-1; possible D gene TRBD1, 6 bases. The CDR3 contains 14 residues. V was trimmed by 5 bases and J by 3 bases, leaving 13 bases between them. The germline CDR1 and CDR2 sequences are MNHNS and SASEGT. The chain's CDR3 is CASSFPGGDTEAFF. In DNA, the CDR3 is TGTGCCAGCAGTTTCCCTGGGGGCGACACTGAAGCTTTCTTT.

This clone came up a few times. The chain recombines TRBV27 with TRBJ1-5; D perhaps matches TRBD1 (6 bases). The length of the CDR3 is 16 residues. Trimming removed 3 bases from V and 0 bases from J, with 12 bases in between. In germline, CDR1 is MNHEY, CDR2 SMNVEV (reference sequence). The CDR3 bases are TGTGCCAGCAGTTTGCGAGGACAGTATAGCAATCAGCCCCAGCATTTT. As protein: CASSLRGQYSNQPQHF.

The chain has TRBV7-3 and TRBJ2-5, with TRBD2 identical over 9 bases. The CDR3 sequence is 16 residues long. The germline gives CDR1 SGHTA, CDR2 FQGTGA. The V and J ends lost 6 bases and 4 bases, in that order; junction bases with no gene match: 12. CDR3: CASSKNVAGDGETQYF. CDR3 bases: TGTGCCAGCAGTAAAAATGTAGCGGGAGATGGAGAGACCCAGTACTTC.

The chain combines TRBV7-6 with TRBJ2-1; 7 bases are a match to TRBD1. J was trimmed by 8 bases and V by 5 bases; bases with no gene match: 3. Germline V gene sequence: CDR1 SGHVS, CDR2 FNYEAQ. The CDR3 has 12 residues. The CDR3 bases are TGTGCCAGCAGCCGACAGGGCTATGAGCAGTTCTTC. Residues: CASSRQGYEQFF.

The rearrangement links TRBV2 to TRBJ1-2, with a weak D call TRBD1 (5 bases). The germline V gene has CDR1 SNHLY and CDR2 FYNNEI. CDR3 length: 13 residues. Trimming took off 4 bases at V and 2 bases at J, with 8 bases between the two ends. For the CDR3, the DNA is TGTGCCAGCAGTGCTAGGGGAAACTATGGCTACACCTTC. Encoded protein: CASSARGNYGYTF. The full variable domain, its missing parts supplied by reference TRBV2 and TRBJ1-2, is EPEVTQTPSHQVTQMGQEVILRCVPISNHLYFYWYRQILGQKVEFLVSFYNNEISEKSEIFDDQFSVERPDGSNFTLKIRSTKLEDSAMYFCASSARGNYGYTFGSGTRLTVV.

This sequence joins TRBV5-4 and TRBJ1-2; perhaps TRBD1 as D (5 bases). The CDR3 is 15 amino acids. The germline V and J ends were trimmed by 0 bases and 2 bases, with 11 bases remaining between them. In germline, CDR1 is SGHNT, CDR2 YYREEE (reference sequence). The CDR3 nucleotides are TGTGCCAGCAGCTTGGCGGGGGGAGGGAACTATGGCTACACCTTC. Translating it yields CASSLAGGGNYGYTF. Using reference TRBV5-4 and TRBJ1-2 for the parts outside the CDR3, the full variable domain is ETGVTQSPTHLIKTRGQQVTLRCSSQSGHNTVSWYQQALGQGPQFIFQYYREEENGRGNFPPRFSGLQFPNYSSELNVNALELDDSALYLCASSLAGGGNYGYTFGSGTRLTVV.

By sample share, this clone is medium-sized. The genes are TRBV28 and TRBJ2-1; 8 bases are a match to TRBD2. V was clipped by 5 bases and J by 6 bases; unmatched bases: 18. The CDR3 runs to 18 residues. CDR1 and CDR2 from the germline V gene are MDHEN and SYDVKM. The CDR3 coding sequence is TGTGCCAGCAGTCTACCTTACACTAGCGGTAACGTGTTCAATGAGCAGTTCTTC. It specifies CASSLPYTSGNVFNEQFF.

V is TRBV11-3 and J is TRBJ1-1; D uncertain. The germline gives CDR1 SGHNT, CDR2 YENEEA. The CDR3 is 13 amino acids. The V gene lost 5 bases and the J gene lost 4 bases, with 11 bases spanning the gap. CDR3 DNA: TGTGCCAGCAGCAAGGCACCGAGCACTGAAGCTTTCTTT. It is translated as CASSKAPSTEAFF.

The chain links TRBV6-5 to TRBJ2-1; TRBD2 matches 9 bases. The CDR3 has 15 residues. Unmatched junction bases numbered 5, after V lost 0 bases and J lost 8 bases. CDR1 and CDR2 from the germline V gene are MNHEY and SVGAGI. The CDR3 coding sequence is TGTGCCAGCAGTTACTCTGCGGGAGGGTTGTATGAGCAGTTCTTC. Translation: CASSYSAGGLYEQFF.

This rearrangement joins TRBV7-9 to TRBJ1-3, with D possibly being TRBD1 (6 bases). V lost 10 bases, J lost 4 bases, and 14 bases lay in between. CDR3 length equals 13 residues. Germline CDR1 is SEHNR and CDR2 is FQNEAQ (reference sequence). CDR3 protein: CATELDRGNTIYF. Here the CDR3 DNA reads TGTGCCACCGAGCTAGACAGGGGAAACACCATATATTTT.

In DNA form, the CDR3 reads TGTGCCAGCAGCGCCCGGGACGTCGGCTCTGGAAACACCATATATTTT. Protein sequence: CASSARDVGSGNTIYF. The chain combines TRBV9 with TRBJ1-3; TRBD1 might be the D (5 bases). Looked up from germline, CDR1 is SGDLS and CDR2 is YYNGEE. This CDR3 is built from 16 residues. V was shortened by 3 bases and J by 0 bases, with 13 bases between the two germline ends. Full variable domain (missing parts from reference TRBV9 and TRBJ1-3): DSGVTQTPKHLITATGQRVTLRCSPRSGDLSVYWYQQSLDQGLQFLIQYYNGEERAKGNILERFSAQQFPDLHSELNLSSLELGDSALYFCASSARDVGSGNTIYFGEGSWLTVV.

CDR3 DNA sequence: TGTGCCAGCAGTGACTCCTCCCGGGCCCACGGGGAGCTGTTTTTT. Encoded protein: CASSDSSRAHGELFF. The chain joins TRBV6-4 to TRBJ2-2; no firm D call. V dropped 0 bases and J dropped 7 bases, with 12 bases sitting between them. CDR1 MRHNA and CDR2 SNTAGT come from the germline V gene. This CDR3 spans 15 amino acids.

This clone was counted only a few times. The chain uses TRBV4-2 and TRBJ2-1; 7 nucleotides line up with TRBD2. This CDR3 is built from 16 residues. Germline V gene lookup returns CDR1 LGHNA and CDR2 YNFKEQ. With 0 bases clipped from V and 2 bases from J, the junction kept 4 bases outside the gene matches. CDR3 protein: CASSQDGLAAYNEQFF. CDR3 in DNA: TGTGCCAGCAGCCAAGACGGGCTAGCGGCCTACAATGAGCAGTTCTTC.

CDR3 sequence (DNA): TGTGCCAGCAGCTTAGTGTTACAGCCGTACACCTTC. Protein sequence: CASSLVLQPYTF. The V and J genes are TRBV7-2 and TRBJ1-2; D remains ambiguous. This CDR3 region has 12 residues. Deletions cut 1 base from V and 11 bases from J, with 11 bases between. Germline V CDR1 and CDR2: SGHTA, FQGNSA.

The genes are TRBV11-2 and TRBJ2-2, with 7 bases that match TRBD2. The length of the CDR3 is 15 residues. J was trimmed by 7 bases and V by 3 bases; bases with no gene match: 8. CDR1 SGHAT and CDR2 FQNNGV come from the germline V gene. The CDR3 coding sequence is TGTGCCAGCAGCTTCACCGGGACTAAAAGCGGGGAGCTGTTTTTT. This sequence encodes CASSFTGTKSGELFF.

This chain uses TRBV5-8 with TRBJ2-7, with D unclear. V was cut by 4 bases and J by 0 bases, with 8 bases left in between. This CDR3 contains 13 residues. The germline V gene has CDR1 SGHTS and CDR2 YDEGEE. CDR3 region: CASSLEYSYEQYV. For the CDR3, the DNA is TGTGCCAGCAGCCTGGAGTACTCCTACGAGCAGTACGTC.

CDR3 DNA sequence: TGTGCCAGCAGCGATGGGACCGGCCACGCTCAGCCCCAGCATTTT. As protein: CASSDGTGHAQPQHF. V gene TRBV7-9 combines with J gene TRBJ1-5; a possible D gene is TRBD1 (5 bases). V shed 5 bases and J shed 6 bases, with 17 bases lying between them. The CDR3 length is 15 residues. Per germline, CDR1 SEHNR and CDR2 FQNEAQ (reference sequence). The full variable domain, its missing parts supplied by reference TRBV7-9 and TRBJ1-5, is DTGVSQNPRHKITKRGQNVTFRCDPISEHNRLYWYRQTLGQGPEFLTYFQNEAQLEKSRLLSDRFSAERPKGSFSTLEIQRTEQGDSAMYLCASSDGTGHAQPQHFGDGTRLSIL.

The J gene is TRBJ2-1, the V gene TRBV5-1, with 13 bases matching TRBD2. The CDR3 has 15 residues. Per the germline V gene, CDR1 is SGHRS and CDR2 is YFSETQ. The V gene end was trimmed by 4 bases and the J gene end by 6 bases; junction bases not matched to a gene: 4. The CDR3 reads CASSPGLAGVNEQFF. Written as DNA, the CDR3 is TGCGCCAGCAGCCCCGGACTAGCGGGAGTCAATGAGCAGTTCTTC.

V and J are TRBV7-9 and TRBJ1-1; no reliable D call. The germline V and J ends were trimmed by 5 bases and 3 bases, with 10 bases remaining between them. CDR1 SEHNR and CDR2 FQNEAQ come from the germline V gene (reference sequence). This CDR3 comprises 13 residues. The CDR3, as DNA: TGTGCCAGCAGCCCCCCGGAGGACACTGAAGCTTTCTTT. Its translation: CASSPPEDTEAFF.